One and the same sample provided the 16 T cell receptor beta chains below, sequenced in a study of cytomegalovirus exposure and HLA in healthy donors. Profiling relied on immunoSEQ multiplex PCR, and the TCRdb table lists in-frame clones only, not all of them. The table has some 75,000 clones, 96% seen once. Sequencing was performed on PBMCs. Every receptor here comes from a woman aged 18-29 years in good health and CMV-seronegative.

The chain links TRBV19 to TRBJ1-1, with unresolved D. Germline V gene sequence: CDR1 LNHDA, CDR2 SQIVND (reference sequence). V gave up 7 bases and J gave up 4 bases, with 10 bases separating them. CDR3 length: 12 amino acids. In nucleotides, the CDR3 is TGTGCCAGTACCCACCCAGGCACTGAAGCTTTCTTT. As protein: CASTHPGTEAFF. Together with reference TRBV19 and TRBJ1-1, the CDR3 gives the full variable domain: DGGITQSPKYLFRKEGQNVTLSCEQNLNHDAMYWYRQDPGQGLRLIYYSQIVNDFQKGDIAEGYSVSREKKESFPLTVTSAQKNPTAFYLCASTHPGTEAFFGQGTRLTVV.

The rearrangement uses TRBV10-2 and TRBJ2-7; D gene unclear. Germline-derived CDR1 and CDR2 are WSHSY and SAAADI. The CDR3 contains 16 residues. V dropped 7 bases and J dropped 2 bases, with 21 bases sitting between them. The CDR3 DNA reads TGCGCCAGCACCACCCTCAGCGCGGTCGGAGCCTACGAGCAGTACTTC. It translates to CASTTLSAVGAYEQYF.

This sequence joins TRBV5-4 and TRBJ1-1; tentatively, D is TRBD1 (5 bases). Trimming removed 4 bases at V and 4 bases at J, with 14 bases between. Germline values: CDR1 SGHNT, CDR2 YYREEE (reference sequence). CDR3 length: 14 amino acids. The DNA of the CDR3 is TGTGCCAGCAGCCCGTACGGGGGTGGCACTGAAGCTTTCTTT. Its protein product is CASSPYGGGTEAFF.

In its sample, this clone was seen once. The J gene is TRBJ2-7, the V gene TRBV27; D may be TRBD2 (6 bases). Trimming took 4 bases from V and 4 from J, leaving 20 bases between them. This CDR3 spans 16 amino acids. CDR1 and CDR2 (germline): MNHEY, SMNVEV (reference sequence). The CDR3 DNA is TGTGCCAGCAGTTCCTTAGGAGGGGTAGGTGTGTACGAGCAGTACTTC. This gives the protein CASSSLGGVGVYEQYF.

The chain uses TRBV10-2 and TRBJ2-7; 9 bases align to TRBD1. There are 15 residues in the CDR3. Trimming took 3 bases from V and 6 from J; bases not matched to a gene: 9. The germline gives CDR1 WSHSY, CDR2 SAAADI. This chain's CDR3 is CASSDGTGLSVEQYF. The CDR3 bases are TGCGCCAGCAGTGATGGGACAGGGTTGTCCGTCGAGCAGTACTTC.

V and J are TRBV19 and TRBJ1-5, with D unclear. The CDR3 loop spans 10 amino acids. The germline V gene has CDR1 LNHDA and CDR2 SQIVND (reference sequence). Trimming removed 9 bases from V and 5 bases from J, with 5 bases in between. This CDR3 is CASNHQPQHF. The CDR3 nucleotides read TGTGCCAGCAATCATCAGCCCCAGCATTTT.

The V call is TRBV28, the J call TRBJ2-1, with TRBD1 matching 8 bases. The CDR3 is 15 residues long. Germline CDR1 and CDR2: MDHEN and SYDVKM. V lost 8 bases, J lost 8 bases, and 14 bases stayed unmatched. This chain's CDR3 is CASGFPDREGDEQFF. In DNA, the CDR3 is TGTGCCAGCGGATTCCCGGACAGGGAAGGTGATGAGCAGTTCTTC.

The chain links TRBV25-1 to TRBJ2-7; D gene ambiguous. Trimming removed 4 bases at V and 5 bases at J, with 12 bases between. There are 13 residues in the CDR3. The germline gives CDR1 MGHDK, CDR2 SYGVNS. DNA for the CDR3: TGTGCCAGCAGTGCGGGTACGTACCACGAGCAGTACTTC. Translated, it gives CASSAGTYHEQYF.

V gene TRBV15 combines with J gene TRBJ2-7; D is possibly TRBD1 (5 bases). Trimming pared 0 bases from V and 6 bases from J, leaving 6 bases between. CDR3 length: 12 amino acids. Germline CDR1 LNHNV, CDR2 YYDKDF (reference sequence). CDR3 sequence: CATSRDRGEQYF. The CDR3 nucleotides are TGTGCCACCAGCAGAGATAGGGGCGAGCAGTACTTC.

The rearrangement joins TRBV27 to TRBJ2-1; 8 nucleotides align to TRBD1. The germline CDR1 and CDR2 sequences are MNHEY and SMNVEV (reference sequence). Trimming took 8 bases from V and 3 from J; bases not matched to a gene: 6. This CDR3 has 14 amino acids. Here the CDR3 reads CASLPGQDYNEQFF. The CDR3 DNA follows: TGTGCCAGCCTCCCGGGACAGGACTACAATGAGCAGTTCTTC.

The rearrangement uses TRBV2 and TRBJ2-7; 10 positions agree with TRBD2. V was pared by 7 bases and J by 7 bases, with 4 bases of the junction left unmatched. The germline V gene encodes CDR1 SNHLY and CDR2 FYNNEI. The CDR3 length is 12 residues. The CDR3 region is CASTGTSEEQYF. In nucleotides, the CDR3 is TGTGCCAGCACCGGGACTAGCGAGGAGCAGTACTTC.

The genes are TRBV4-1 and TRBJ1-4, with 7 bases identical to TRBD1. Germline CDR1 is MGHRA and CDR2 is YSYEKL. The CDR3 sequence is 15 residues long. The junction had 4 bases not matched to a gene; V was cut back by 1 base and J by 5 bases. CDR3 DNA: TGCGCCAGCAGCCAAGCCTTGGGACAGAATGAAAAACTGTTTTTT. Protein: CASSQALGQNEKLFF.

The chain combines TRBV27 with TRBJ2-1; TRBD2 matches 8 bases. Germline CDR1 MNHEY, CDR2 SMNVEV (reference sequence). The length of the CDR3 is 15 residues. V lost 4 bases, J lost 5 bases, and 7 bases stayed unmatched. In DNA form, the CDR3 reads TGTGCCAGCAGTTCCCCGGGCGGGGGGAACAATGAGCAGTTCTTC. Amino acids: CASSSPGGGNNEQFF.

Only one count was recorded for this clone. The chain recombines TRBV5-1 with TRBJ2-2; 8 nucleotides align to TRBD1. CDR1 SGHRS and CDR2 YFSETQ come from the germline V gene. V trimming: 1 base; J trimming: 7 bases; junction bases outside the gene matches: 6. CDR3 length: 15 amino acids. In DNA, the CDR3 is TGCGCCAGCAGCTTGAGGACAGGGTTCGGCGGGGAGCTGTTTTTT. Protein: CASSLRTGFGGELFF.

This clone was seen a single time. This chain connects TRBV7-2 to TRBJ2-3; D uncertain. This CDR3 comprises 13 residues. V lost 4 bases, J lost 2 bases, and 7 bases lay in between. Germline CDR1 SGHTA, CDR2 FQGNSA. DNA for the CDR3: TGTGCCAGCAGCTCCTTCCCCACAGATACGCAGTATTTT. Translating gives CASSSFPTDTQYF.

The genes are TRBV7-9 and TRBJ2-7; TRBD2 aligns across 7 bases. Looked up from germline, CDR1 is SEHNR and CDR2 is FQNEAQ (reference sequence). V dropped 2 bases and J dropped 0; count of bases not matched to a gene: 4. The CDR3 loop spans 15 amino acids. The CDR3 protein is CASSLWDYHSYEQYF. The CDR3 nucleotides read TGTGCCAGCAGCTTATGGGACTACCACTCCTACGAGCAGTACTTC.